This T cell receptor beta chain was observed in a study of cytomegalovirus exposure and HLA in healthy donors. Remarks on this clone: Antigen: not known.

Study conclusions and caveats: Most TCR beta V segments were productive about 87% or about 30% of the time in an earlier analysis. Several top significant clusters appeared, in a later analysis, to be linked to common viral pathogens.

From germline, CDR1 is SGHRS and CDR2 YFSETQ. The CDR3 consists of 15 residues. Trimming removed 4 bases at V and 6 bases at J, with 19 bases between. Primers for the PCR totalled 60 Vbeta and 13 Jbeta. The repertoire was sequenced with immunoSEQ multiplex PCR; TCRdb's copy has only in-frame clones and lacks some. Of about 210,000 clones listed, 82% are singletons. Unrecorded immune exposures were likely, despite nominal health at sampling. The sequencing input was PBMCs. This receptor was taken from a middle-aged man in good health and CMV-seropositive. The V and J genes are TRBV5-1 and TRBJ1-2; the D gene is possibly TRBD1 (5 bases). The CDR3 region has the DNA TGCGCCAGCAGCCCCTACACGGGGGACTTTAATGGCTACACCTTC. Protein sequence: CASSPYTGDFNGYTF. Together with reference TRBV5-1 and TRBJ1-2, the CDR3 gives the full variable domain: KAGVTQTPRYLIKTRGQQVTLSCSPISGHRSVSWYQQTPGQGLQFLFEYFSETQRNKGNFPGRFSGRQFSNSRSEMNVSTLELGDSALYLCASSPYTGDFNGYTFGSGTRLTVV.